This TCR beta chain was profiled in a study of shared clonotypes between healthy human individuals. There are 16 residues in the CDR3. V trimming: 6 bases; J trimming: 1 base; junction bases outside the gene matches: 9. Germline loops: CDR1 SNHLY, CDR2 FYNNEI. Naive CD45RA+ and memory CD45RA-negative subsets were split from CD4+ cells. Sequencing was at deep level. Libraries were prepared by immunoSEQ multiplex PCR; TCRdb keeps only in-frame clonotypes and omits some of them. The table shows about 2.3 million clones, with about 92% occurring only once. The receptor was isolated from a man younger than 30 in good health. Some clones in this sample may be carry-over from other donors' samples. The sample taken for sequencing was naive CD4+ T cells from PBMCs. Subset of the sample: CD45RA+ positively selected. V usage is TRBV2 and J usage is TRBJ2-3; 8 nucleotides line up with TRBD2. Here the CDR3 DNA reads TGTGCCAGCAGCGACCATAGCGGGATACGCACAGATACGCAGTATTTT. Its protein is CASSDHSGIRTDTQYF.